This T cell receptor (beta chain) was identified in a study of shared clonotypes between healthy human individuals. V was cut by 4 bases and J by 10 bases, with 9 bases left in between. CDR3 length: 11 amino acids. Germline V lookup: CDR1 MNHNY, CDR2 SVGAGI (reference sequence). With respect to this clone: Its antigen is still unknown.

Notes on the study in general: When compared with the clonotypes that were shared by all four sorted-subset donors, the non-shared clonotypes turned out to have lower generation probabilities.

Generated by immunoSEQ multiplex PCR, the TCRdb table keeps only in-frame clones and is missing some. The data contain 1.4 million to 1.5 million clones, approximately 97% of them singletons. The chain couples TRBV6-6 to TRBJ2-3; D unresolved. Sequencing used naive CD4+ T cells sorted from blood. Subset meaning: CD45RA+ positively selected. The clonotype was recovered from a man aged 30-40 years in good health. The CDR3 reads CASSSSSSQYF. The CDR3 region has the DNA TGTGCCAGCAGTTCATCGAGTTCGCAGTATTTT.